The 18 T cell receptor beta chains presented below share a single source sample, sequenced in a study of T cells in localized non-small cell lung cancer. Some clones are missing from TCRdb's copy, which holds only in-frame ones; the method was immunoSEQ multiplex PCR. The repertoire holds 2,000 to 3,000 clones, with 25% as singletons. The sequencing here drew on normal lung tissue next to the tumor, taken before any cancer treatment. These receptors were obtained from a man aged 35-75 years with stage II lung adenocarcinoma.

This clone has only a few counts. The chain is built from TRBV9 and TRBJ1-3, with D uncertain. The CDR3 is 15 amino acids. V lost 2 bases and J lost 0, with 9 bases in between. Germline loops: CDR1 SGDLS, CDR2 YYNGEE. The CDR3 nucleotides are TGTGCCAGCAGCGTTGCGCAGAGCTCTGGAAACACCATATATTTT. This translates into CASSVAQSSGNTIYF. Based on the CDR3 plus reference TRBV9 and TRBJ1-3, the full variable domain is DSGVTQTPKHLITATGQRVTLRCSPRSGDLSVYWYQQSLDQGLQFLIQYYNGEERAKGNILERFSAQQFPDLHSELNLSSLELGDSALYFCASSVAQSSGNTIYFGEGSWLTVV.

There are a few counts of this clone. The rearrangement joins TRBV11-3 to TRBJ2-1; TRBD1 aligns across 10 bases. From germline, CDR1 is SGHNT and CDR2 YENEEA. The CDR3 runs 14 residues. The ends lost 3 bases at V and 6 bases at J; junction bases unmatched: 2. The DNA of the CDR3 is TGTGCCAGCAGCTTTCGGACAGGGGGCAATGAGCAGTTCTTC. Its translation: CASSFRTGGNEQFF. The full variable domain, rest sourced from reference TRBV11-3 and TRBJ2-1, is EAGVVQSPRYKIIEKKQPVAFWCNPISGHNTLYWYLQNLGQGPELLIRYENEEAVDDSQLPKDRFSAERLKGVDSTLKIQPAELGDSAVYLCASSFRTGGNEQFFGPGTRLTVL.

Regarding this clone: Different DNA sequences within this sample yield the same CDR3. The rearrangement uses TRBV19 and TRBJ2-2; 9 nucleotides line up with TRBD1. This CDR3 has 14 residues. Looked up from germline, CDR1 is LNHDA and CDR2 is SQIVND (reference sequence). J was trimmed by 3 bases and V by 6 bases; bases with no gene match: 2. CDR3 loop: CASSGQGYTGELFF. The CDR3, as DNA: TGTGCCAGTAGCGGACAGGGGTACACCGGGGAGCTGTTTTTT.

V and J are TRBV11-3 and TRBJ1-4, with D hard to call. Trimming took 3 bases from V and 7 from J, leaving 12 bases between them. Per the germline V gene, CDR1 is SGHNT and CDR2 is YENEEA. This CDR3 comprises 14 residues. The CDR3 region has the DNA TGTGCCAGCAGCTTGGCTCCGGGTGGTGAAAAACTGTTTTTT. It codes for CASSLAPGGEKLFF. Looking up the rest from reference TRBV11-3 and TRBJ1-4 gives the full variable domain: EAGVVQSPRYKIIEKKQPVAFWCNPISGHNTLYWYLQNLGQGPELLIRYENEEAVDDSQLPKDRFSAERLKGVDSTLKIQPAELGDSAVYLCASSLAPGGEKLFFGSGTQLSVL.

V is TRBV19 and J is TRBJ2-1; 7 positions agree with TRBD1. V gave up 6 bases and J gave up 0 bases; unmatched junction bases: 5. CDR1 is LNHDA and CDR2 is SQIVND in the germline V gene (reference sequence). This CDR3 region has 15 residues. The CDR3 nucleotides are TGTGCCAGTAGCTCTGGGGACAGCTCCTACAATGAGCAGTTCTTC. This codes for CASSSGDSSYNEQFF.

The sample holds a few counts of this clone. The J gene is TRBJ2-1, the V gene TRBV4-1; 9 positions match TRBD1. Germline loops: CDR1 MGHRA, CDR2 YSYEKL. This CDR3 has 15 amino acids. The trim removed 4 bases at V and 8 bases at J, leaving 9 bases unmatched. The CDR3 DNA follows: TGCGCCAGCAGCCCTCCGGGACAGGGAGGAGATGAGCAGTTCTTC. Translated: CASSPPGQGGDEQFF.

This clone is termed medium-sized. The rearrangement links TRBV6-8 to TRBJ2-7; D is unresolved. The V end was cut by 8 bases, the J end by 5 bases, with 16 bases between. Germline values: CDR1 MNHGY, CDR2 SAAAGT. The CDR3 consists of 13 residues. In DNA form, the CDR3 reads TGTGCCAGCCTGGACCCCCGGACCGACGAGCAGTACTTC. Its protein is CASLDPRTDEQYF.

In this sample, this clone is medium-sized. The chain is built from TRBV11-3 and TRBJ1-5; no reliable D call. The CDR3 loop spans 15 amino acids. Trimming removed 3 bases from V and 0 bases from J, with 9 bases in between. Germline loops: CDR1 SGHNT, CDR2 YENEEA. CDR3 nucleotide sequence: TGTGCCAGCAGCTTGTCGCAGTATAGCAATCAGCCCCAGCATTTT. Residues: CASSLSQYSNQPQHF. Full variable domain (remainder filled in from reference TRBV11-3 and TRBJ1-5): EAGVVQSPRYKIIEKKQPVAFWCNPISGHNTLYWYLQNLGQGPELLIRYENEEAVDDSQLPKDRFSAERLKGVDSTLKIQPAELGDSAVYLCASSLSQYSNQPQHFGDGTRLSIL.

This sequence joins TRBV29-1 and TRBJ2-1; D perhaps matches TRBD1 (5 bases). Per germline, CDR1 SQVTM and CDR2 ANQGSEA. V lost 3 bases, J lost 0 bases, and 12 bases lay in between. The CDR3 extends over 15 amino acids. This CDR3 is CSVEAVDSSYNEQFF. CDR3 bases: TGCAGCGTTGAGGCAGTAGACAGCTCCTACAATGAGCAGTTCTTC.

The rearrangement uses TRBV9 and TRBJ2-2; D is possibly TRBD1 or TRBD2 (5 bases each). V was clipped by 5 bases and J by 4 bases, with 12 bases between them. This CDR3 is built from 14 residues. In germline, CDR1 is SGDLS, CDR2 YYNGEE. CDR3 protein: CASSWGSGTGELFF. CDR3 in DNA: TGTGCCAGCAGTTGGGGGTCGGGCACCGGGGAGCTGTTTTTT. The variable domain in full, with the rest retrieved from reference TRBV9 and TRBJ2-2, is DSGVTQTPKHLITATGQRVTLRCSPRSGDLSVYWYQQSLDQGLQFLIQYYNGEERAKGNILERFSAQQFPDLHSELNLSSLELGDSALYFCASSWGSGTGELFFGEGSRLTVL.

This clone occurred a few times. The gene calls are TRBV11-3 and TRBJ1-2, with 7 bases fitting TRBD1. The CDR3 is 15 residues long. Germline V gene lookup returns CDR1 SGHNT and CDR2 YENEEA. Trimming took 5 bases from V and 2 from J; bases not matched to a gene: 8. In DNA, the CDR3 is TGTGCCAGCAGCACCACGACAGGGTTCAACTATGGCTACACCTTC. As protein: CASSTTTGFNYGYTF.

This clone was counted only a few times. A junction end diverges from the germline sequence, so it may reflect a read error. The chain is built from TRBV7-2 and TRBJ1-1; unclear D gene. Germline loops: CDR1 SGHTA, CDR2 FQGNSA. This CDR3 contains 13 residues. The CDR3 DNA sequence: TGTGCCAGCAGCTTATTGGTTGGGCAGGACTCTTCATTT. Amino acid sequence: CASSLLVGQDSSF.

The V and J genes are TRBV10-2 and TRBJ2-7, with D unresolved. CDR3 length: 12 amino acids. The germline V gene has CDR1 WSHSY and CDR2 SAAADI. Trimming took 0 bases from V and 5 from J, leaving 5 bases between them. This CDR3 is CASSESVNEQYV. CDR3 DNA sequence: TGCGCCAGCAGTGAGTCGGTGAACGAGCAGTACGTC.

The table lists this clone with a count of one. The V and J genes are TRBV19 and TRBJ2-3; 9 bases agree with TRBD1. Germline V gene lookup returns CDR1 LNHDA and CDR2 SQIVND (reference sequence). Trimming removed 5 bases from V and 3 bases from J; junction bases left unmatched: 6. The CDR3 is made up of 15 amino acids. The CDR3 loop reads CASSPQDRGTDTQYF. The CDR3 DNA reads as TGTGCCAGTAGTCCTCAGGACAGGGGAACAGATACGCAGTATTTT.

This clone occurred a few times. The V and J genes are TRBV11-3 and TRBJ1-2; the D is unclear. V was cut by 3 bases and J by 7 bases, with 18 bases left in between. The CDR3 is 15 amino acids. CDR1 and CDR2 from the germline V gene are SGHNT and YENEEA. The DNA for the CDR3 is TGTGCCAGCAGCTTGCCCCCCCGAGGGCGGGGTGGCTACACCTTC. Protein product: CASSLPPRGRGGYTF.

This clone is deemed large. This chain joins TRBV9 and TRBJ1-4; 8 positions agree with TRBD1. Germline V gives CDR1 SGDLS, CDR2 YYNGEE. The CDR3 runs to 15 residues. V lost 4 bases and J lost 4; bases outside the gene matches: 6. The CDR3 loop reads CASSRRTGNNEKLFF. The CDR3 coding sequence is TGTGCCAGCAGCCGAAGGACAGGGAATAATGAAAAACTGTTTTTT.

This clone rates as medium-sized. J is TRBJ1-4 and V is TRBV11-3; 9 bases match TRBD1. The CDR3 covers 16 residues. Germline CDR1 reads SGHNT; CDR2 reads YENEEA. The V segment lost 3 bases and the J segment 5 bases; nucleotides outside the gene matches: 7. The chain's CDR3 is CASSFVSGQGNEKLFF. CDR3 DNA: TGTGCCAGCAGCTTCGTCTCGGGACAGGGAAATGAAAAACTGTTTTTT.

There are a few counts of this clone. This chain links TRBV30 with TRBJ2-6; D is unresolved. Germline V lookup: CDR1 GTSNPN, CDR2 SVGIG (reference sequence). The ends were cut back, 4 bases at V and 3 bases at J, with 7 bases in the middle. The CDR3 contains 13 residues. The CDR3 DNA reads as TGTGCCTGGAACGCGTATGGGGCCAACGTCCTGACTTTC. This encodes CAWNAYGANVLTF.